The 28 T cell receptor beta chains reported below all come from one sample, sequenced in a study of regulatory T cells in long-lasting Graves disease. Researchers made TCR beta libraries by using iRepertoire HTBI primers and running Arm-PCR on CDR3 regions. From the multiplex PCR reads, TCRdb called clonotypes with MiXCR, one entry per CDR3 protein. The sample holds around 500,000 distinct CDR3 sequences, about 15% seen once. Time point defined: newly diagnosed GD, antithyroid drugs for less than 3 months. PBMC RNA was the source of the TCR library. These data were also reused for a study on T cells in Graves' hyperthyroidism and ophthalmopathy.

The sample here was peripheral blood mononuclear cells (PBMCs), taken at new diagnosis, from a patient treated with antithyroid drugs. The receptors come from a woman aged 35 to 60 with Graves disease.

Regarding this clonotype: A much larger clone differs by one base, so this may be a read error. CDR3 nucleotides: TGTCCCAGCAAACGGTTTTATGGAGAGACCCAGTACTTC. This codes for CPSKRFYGETQYF. The J gene is TRBJ2-5, the V gene TRBV2, with D unresolved. Per the germline V gene, CDR1 is SNHLY and CDR2 is FYNNEI. There are 13 residues in the CDR3.

The J gene is TRBJ1-2, the V gene TRBV7-9, with D perhaps matching TRBD1 (6 bases). The germline V gene encodes CDR1 SEHNR and CDR2 FQNEAQ (reference sequence). This CDR3 spans 14 amino acids. V gave up 4 bases and J gave up 6 bases, with 15 bases separating them. The CDR3: CASSSTGLANGYTF. The CDR3 nucleotides are TGTGCCAGCAGCTCCACAGGGTTAGCGAATGGCTACACCTTC.

This clonotype was seen ten or more times. This rearrangement joins TRBV5-1 to TRBJ2-2; D remains ambiguous. The CDR3 spans 15 residues. Trimming cost V 3 bases and J 3 bases, with 12 bases left between them. CDR1 and CDR2 from the germline V gene are SGHRS and YFSETQ. CDR3 in DNA: TGCGCCAGCAGCTCCGCCTCAGTGTACACCGGGGAGCTGTTTTTT. Translated: CASSSASVYTGELFF.

On this clonotype: Only one base separates this from a far larger clonotype, so it likely reflects a read error. The V and J genes are TRBV28 and TRBJ2-5, with TRBD1 matching over 7 bases. Germline V gene sequence: CDR1 MDHEN, CDR2 SYDVKM. The CDR3 covers 18 residues. Unmatched junction bases numbered 25, after V lost 4 bases and J lost 11 bases. CDR3 DNA sequence: TGTGCCAGCAGTTGGCCGTCGGCAGGGGGATCTCAATACAATGAGCAGTACTTC. This codes for CASSWPSAGGSQYNEQYF.

The chain carries TRBV7-9 and TRBJ2-7; TRBD2 aligns across 7 bases. The CDR3 runs to 15 residues. The ends lost 4 bases at V and 7 bases at J; junction bases unmatched: 13. From germline, CDR1 is SEHNR and CDR2 FQNEAQ (reference sequence). In nucleotides, the CDR3 is TGTGCCAGCAGCTCTCCGAGCGGGGAGGTCCGGGAGCAGTACTTC. Translating it yields CASSSPSGEVREQYF.

V usage is TRBV20-1 and J usage is TRBJ2-5; the D is unclear. Near its end, the DNA agrees better with TRBJ2-7, so the J call may be wrong. The germline CDR1 and CDR2 sequences are DFQATT and SNEGSKA (reference sequence). The CDR3 consists of 11 residues. The CDR3 loop is CSASYRREQYF. DNA of the CDR3: TGCAGTGCTAGTTATCGCCGCGAGCAGTACTTC.

This clonotype was seen a handful of times. One junction end does not reproduce the germline sequence, and a read error may be involved. V usage is TRBV7-2 and J usage is TRBJ1-2; D ambiguous. Germline values: CDR1 SGHTA, CDR2 FQGNSA. CDR3 length: 13 amino acids. CDR3 sequence (DNA): TGTGCCAGCAGCTTCGAGCAGGTTGATGGCAACACCTTC. It encodes CASSFEQVDGNTF.

This clonotype was seen a few times. This may be a read error, as it is one base from a much larger clone. The chain employs TRBV7-3 and TRBJ2-1; 12 bases match TRBD2. Germline trimming cut 4 bases from V and 10 bases from J; bases unmatched to any gene: 8. CDR1 is SGHTA, CDR2 FQGTGA, per germline. The CDR3 sequence is 15 residues long. The CDR3 sequence: CASSSRTSGAYEQFF. CDR3 sequence (DNA): TGTGCCAGCAGCTCAAGGACTAGCGGGGCCTACGAGCAGTTCTTC. The complete variable domain, with remaining parts taken from reference TRBV7-3 and TRBJ2-1, reads GAGVSQTPSNKVTEKGKYVELRCDPISGHTALYWYRQSLGQGPEFLIYFQGTGAADDSGLPNDRFFAVRPEGSVSTLKIQRTERGDSAVYLCASSSRTSGAYEQFFGPGTRLTVL.

This clonotype was detected a few times. The chain employs TRBV7-9 and TRBJ2-7, with TRBD1 matching 10 bases. The germline gives CDR1 SEHNR, CDR2 FQNEAQ (reference sequence). With 1 base clipped from V and 5 bases from J, the junction kept 11 bases outside the gene matches. This CDR3 region has 17 residues. CDR3 residues: CASSLEMLGQGWHEQYF. The CDR3 region has the DNA TGTGCCAGCAGCTTAGAAATGTTGGGACAGGGGTGGCACGAGCAGTACTTC.

The sample holds many counts of this clonotype. The chain has TRBV11-2 and TRBJ1-3; D is uncertain. The length of the CDR3 is 18 residues. Germline assignment: CDR1 SGHAT and CDR2 FQNNGV. Trimming cost V 5 bases and J 2 bases, with 22 bases left between them. The CDR3 reads CASSPIERNRSPGNTIYF. CDR3 in DNA: TGTGCCAGCAGCCCAATAGAGAGGAACCGATCACCTGGAAACACCATATATTTT.

This clonotype was counted many times. V gene TRBV24-1 combines with J gene TRBJ2-1; 7 bases fit TRBD1. J was trimmed by 6 bases and V by 5 bases; bases with no gene match: 12. Germline values: CDR1 KGHDR, CDR2 SFDVKD. The CDR3 spans 16 residues. CDR3 in amino acids: CATSAHDRVSGNEQFF. The CDR3 bases are TGTGCCACCAGTGCCCATGACAGGGTCTCCGGCAATGAGCAGTTCTTC.

This clonotype was recorded a few times. The chain has TRBV25-1 and TRBJ2-2; D tentatively reads TRBD1 or TRBD2 (6 bases each). Germline V CDR1 and CDR2: MGHDK, SYGVNS. V lost 7 bases to trimming and J lost 6 bases, with 18 bases between them. The CDR3 loop spans 15 amino acids. Here the CDR3 reads CASNQGGGGSGELFF. CDR3 bases: TGTGCCAGCAATCAAGGCGGAGGGGGATCCGGGGAGCTGTTTTTT. Complete variable domain (other parts from reference TRBV25-1 and TRBJ2-2): EADIYQTPRYLVIGTGKKITLECSQTMGHDKMYWYQQDPGMELHLIHYSYGVNSTEKGDLSSESTVSRIRTEHFPLTLESARPSHTSQYLCASNQGGGGSGELFFGEGSRLTVL.

This clonotype was counted between two and nine times. The CDR3: CASSRPGTGIGLGAFF. In DNA, the CDR3 is TGTGCCAGCAGCCGACCCGGGACAGGGATCGGCTTGGGGGCTTTCTTT. This chain uses TRBV7-2 with TRBJ1-1; 9 nucleotides line up with TRBD1. From germline, CDR1 is SGHTA and CDR2 FQGNSA. CDR3 length: 16 residues. Trimming cost V 5 bases and J 11 bases; bases outside gene matches: 18.

This clonotype was found a few times. J is TRBJ2-1 and V is TRBV2; TRBD2 matches at 7 bases. Germline lookup yields CDR1 SNHLY and CDR2 FYNNEI. V lost 6 bases to trimming and J lost 5 bases; unmatched junction nucleotides: 10. This CDR3 region has 15 residues. CDR3 in amino acids: CASSGGGLAHNEQFF. The DNA of the CDR3 is TGTGCCAGCAGCGGGGGAGGGCTAGCCCACAATGAGCAGTTCTTC.

The sample holds a few counts of this clonotype. A much larger clone lies one base from this, so it may be a read error. The J gene is TRBJ2-1, the V gene TRBV3-1, with 12 bases matching TRBD2. Germline-derived CDR1 and CDR2 are LGHDT and YNNKEL (reference sequence). This CDR3 is built from 15 residues. The CDR3 DNA reads TGTGCCGGCAGCTGGACTAGCGGGGCTTACAATGAGCAGTTCTTC. Its translation: CAGSWTSGAYNEQFF.

This clonotype was picked up many times. The CDR3 DNA reads TGTGCCAGCAGCCAAGCGTTCAGTTCCTACGAGCAGTACTTC. Translated, it gives CASSQAFSSYEQYF. The chain is built from TRBV3-1 and TRBJ2-7; D remains ambiguous. The germline CDR1 and CDR2 sequences are LGHDT and YNNKEL (reference sequence). The CDR3 runs 14 residues. The V and J ends lost 1 base and 1 base respectively, with 8 bases between them.

This clonotype was counted a few times. The chain links TRBV15 to TRBJ1-1, with 7 bases lining up with TRBD1. Germline CDR1 and CDR2: LNHNV and YYDKDF (reference sequence). Trimming cost V 0 bases and J 11 bases; bases outside gene matches: 6. The CDR3 totals 13 residues. As DNA, the CDR3 is TGTGCCACCAGCAGAGAGTGGGACAGTGGGGCTTTCTTT. It specifies CATSREWDSGAFF.

The V gene is TRBV28, the J gene TRBJ2-1, with 11 bases fitting TRBD2. V was pared by 6 bases and J by 0 bases, with 10 bases of the junction left unmatched. This CDR3 has 18 amino acids. CDR1 MDHEN and CDR2 SYDVKM come from the germline V gene. CDR3 DNA sequence: TGTGCCAGCAGACCTCCTAGCGGGGGGTACAGCTCCTACAATGAGCAGTTCTTC. It is translated as CASRPPSGGYSSYNEQFF.

The J gene is TRBJ2-5, the V gene TRBV6-1, with TRBD2 identical over 10 bases. Losses at the gene ends were 6 bases for V and 3 bases for J; bases not matched to a gene: 7. CDR1 MNHNS and CDR2 SASEGT come from the germline V gene. CDR3 length equals 15 residues. The CDR3 DNA reads TGTGCCAGCAGGTCTGACCTAGCGGGGGAAGAGACCCAGTACTTC. Amino acids: CASRSDLAGEETQYF.

There are many counts of this clonotype. CDR3 bases: TGTGCCAGCAGCCTCAGGGGAGGGTCCTACAATGAGCAGTTCTTC. Translated, it gives CASSLRGGSYNEQFF. The genes are TRBV7-3 and TRBJ2-1, with D perhaps TRBD2 (7 bases). CDR1 is SGHTA, CDR2 FQGTGA, per germline. The CDR3 length is 15 residues. V was cut by 5 bases and J by 1 base, with 12 bases left in between.

In its sample, this clonotype was seen a few times. This sequence joins TRBV7-9 and TRBJ1-5, with 7 bases fitting TRBD1. Trimming took 5 bases from V and 4 from J; bases not matched to a gene: 8. Germline-derived CDR1 and CDR2 are SEHNR and FQNEAQ (reference sequence). The CDR3 runs to 15 residues. The CDR3, as DNA: TGTGCCAGCAGCCGAGGACAGGATCAAAATCAGCCCCAGCATTTT. Residues: CASSRGQDQNQPQHF.

This rearrangement joins TRBV6-5 to TRBJ2-7; D perhaps matches TRBD1 (6 bases). Germline V gene sequence: CDR1 MNHEY, CDR2 SVGAGI. V was cut by 2 bases and J by 3 bases, with 8 bases left in between. The length of the CDR3 is 13 residues. Written as DNA, the CDR3 is TGTGCCAGCAGTTACAGGGACAACTACGAGCAGTACTTC. It encodes CASSYRDNYEQYF.

There are many counts of this clonotype. The chain uses TRBV11-2 and TRBJ1-6, with 7 positions matching TRBD1. This CDR3 contains 16 residues. Germline loops: CDR1 SGHAT, CDR2 FQNNGV. V lost 1 base to trimming and J lost 8 bases; unmatched junction nucleotides: 8. The CDR3 DNA follows: TGTGCCAGCAGCTTAGTGCGAGGGGGCATGTATTCACCCCTCCACTTT. Protein product: CASSLVRGGMYSPLHF.

This clonotype was observed many times. CDR3: CASSPSRDHGYTF. The CDR3, as DNA: TGTGCCAGCTCACCTTCCAGGGATCATGGCTACACCTTC. V is TRBV18 and J is TRBJ1-2, with D tentatively TRBD1 (5 bases). Germline CDR1 and CDR2: KGHSH and LQKENI. Trimming removed 3 bases from V and 6 bases from J, with 11 bases in between. The CDR3 consists of 13 residues.

This clonotype was found many times. The chain uses TRBV7-2 and TRBJ1-1; no clear D. Germline CDR1 SGHTA, CDR2 FQGNSA. V gave up 3 bases and J gave up 2 bases, with 13 bases separating them. CDR3 length: 15 residues. CDR3 in amino acids: CASSFGWSGNTEAFF. CDR3 coding DNA: TGTGCCAGCAGCTTTGGCTGGAGCGGAAACACTGAAGCTTTCTTT.

The table lists this clonotype with many counts. V is TRBV7-2 and J is TRBJ1-6, with D maybe TRBD1 (6 bases). Germline CDR1 reads SGHTA; CDR2 reads FQGNSA. V was clipped by 5 bases and J by 9 bases, with 14 bases between them. CDR3 length equals 14 residues. The CDR3 coding sequence is TGTGCCAGCAGCACAGGGTCTCAACTTTCACCCCTCCACTTT. It yields the protein CASSTGSQLSPLHF.

This clonotype has a count of ten or more. CDR3 residues: CASSLAQKGANEKLFF. The CDR3 DNA reads as TGTGCCAGCAGTTTAGCACAAAAGGGAGCTAATGAAAAACTGTTTTTT. V and J are TRBV28 and TRBJ1-4; D not certain. Looked up from germline, CDR1 is MDHEN and CDR2 is SYDVKM. This CDR3 contains 16 residues. V lost 2 bases and J 3 bases, leaving 13 bases between the germline ends.

This clonotype was seen more than once but under ten times. The chain joins TRBV6-5 to TRBJ2-3; weak D call: TRBD1 (6 bases). Germline V CDR1 and CDR2: MNHEY, SVGAGI. The CDR3 totals 14 residues. V lost 4 bases to trimming and J lost 1 base, with 9 bases between them. As DNA, the CDR3 is TGTGCCAGCAGTTGGCGACAGGGCACAGATACGCAGTATTTT. Protein sequence: CASSWRQGTDTQYF.